This T cell receptor beta chain was retrieved from a study of graft-versus-host responses after intestinal transplantation. Using immunoSEQ multiplex PCR, the repertoire was profiled, and TCRdb retains in-frame clones only, with some absent. Seen here are nearly 110,000 clones, 87% observed once, and the top ten hold about 0.7%. Worth noting for this clone: The antigen is not known.

Germline trimming cut 4 bases from V and 0 bases from J; bases unmatched to any gene: 16. Germline lookup yields CDR1 LGHNA and CDR2 YNFKEQ. The CDR3 is 21 amino acids. This receptor was identified in a human donor who was the organ donor for an intestinal transplant. The V gene is TRBV4-2, the J gene TRBJ2-1, with TRBD2 matching over 12 bases. The specimen comprised unstimulated CD4+ T cells sorted from spleen or lymph node cells, sampled before transplant. Written as DNA, the CDR3 is TGTGCCAGCAGCCCAAGCCCGACTAGCGGGAGAGCCTTTTTCTCCTACAATGAGCAGTTCTTC. Protein: CASSPSPTSGRAFFSYNEQFF.